This T cell receptor (beta chain) originates from a study of cytomegalovirus exposure and HLA in healthy donors. Germline CDR1 and CDR2: LGHNT and FRNRAP. The CDR3 sequence is 16 residues long. V lost 5 bases to trimming and J lost 7 bases, with 18 bases between them. The PCR had 60 Vbeta and 13 Jbeta primers. Sequenced by immunoSEQ multiplex PCR; TCRdb stores in-frame clones only, minus some. The sample totals 30,000 to 50,000 clones. The study's findings and limits: Later examination showed HLA-associated TCR beta chains had greater clonal expansion than equally common others.

In regard to this clone: Its matching antigen is unknown.

The rearrangement uses TRBV12-5 and TRBJ1-6; the D gene is possibly TRBD1 (5 bases). The sample was PBMCs. This sequence originates from a woman aged 25 to 39 in good health and CMV-seropositive. In DNA, the CDR3 is TGTGCTAGTGGTAACCGACCCGGTGGGGGGAATTCACCCCTCCACTTT. This codes for CASGNRPGGGNSPLHF.